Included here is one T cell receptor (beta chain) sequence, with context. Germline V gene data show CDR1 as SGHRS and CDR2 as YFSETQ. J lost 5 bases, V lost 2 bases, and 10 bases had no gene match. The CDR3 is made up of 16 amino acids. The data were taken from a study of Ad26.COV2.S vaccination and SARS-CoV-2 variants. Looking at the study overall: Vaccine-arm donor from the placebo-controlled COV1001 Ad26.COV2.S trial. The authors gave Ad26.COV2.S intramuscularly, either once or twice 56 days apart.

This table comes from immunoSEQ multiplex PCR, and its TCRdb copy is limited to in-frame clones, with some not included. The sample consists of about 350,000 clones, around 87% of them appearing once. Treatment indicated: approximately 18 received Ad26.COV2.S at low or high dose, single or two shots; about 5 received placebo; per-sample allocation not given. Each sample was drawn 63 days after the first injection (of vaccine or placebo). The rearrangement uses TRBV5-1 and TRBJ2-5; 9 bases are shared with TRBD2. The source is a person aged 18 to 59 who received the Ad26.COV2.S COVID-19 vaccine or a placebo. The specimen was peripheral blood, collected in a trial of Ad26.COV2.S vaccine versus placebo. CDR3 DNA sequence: TGCGCCAGCAGCTTATCGCCGGGAGCGGGGGGCGAGACCCAGTACTTC. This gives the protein CASSLSPGAGGETQYF.